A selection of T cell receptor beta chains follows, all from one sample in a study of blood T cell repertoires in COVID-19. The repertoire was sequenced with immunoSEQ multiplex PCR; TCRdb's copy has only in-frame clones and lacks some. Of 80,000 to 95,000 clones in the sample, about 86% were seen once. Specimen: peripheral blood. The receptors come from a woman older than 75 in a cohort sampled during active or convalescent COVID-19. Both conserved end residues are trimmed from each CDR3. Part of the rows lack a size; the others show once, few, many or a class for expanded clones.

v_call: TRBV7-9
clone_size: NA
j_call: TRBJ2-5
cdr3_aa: ASSSLAVQETQY

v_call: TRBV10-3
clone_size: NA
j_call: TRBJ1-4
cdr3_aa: AISESGGDNEKLF

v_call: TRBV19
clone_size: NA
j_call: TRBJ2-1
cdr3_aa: ASSVLPGRGDNEQF

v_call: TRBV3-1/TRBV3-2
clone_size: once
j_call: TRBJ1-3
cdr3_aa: ATSRGRGNTIY

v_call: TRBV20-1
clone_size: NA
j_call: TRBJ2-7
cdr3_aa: SARWSYEQY

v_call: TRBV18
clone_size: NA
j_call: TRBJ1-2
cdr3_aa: ASSGSGNYGYT

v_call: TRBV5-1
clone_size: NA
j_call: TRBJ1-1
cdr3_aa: ASSESPTGRTEAF

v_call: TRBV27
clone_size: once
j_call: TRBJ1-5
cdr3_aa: ASSLTGMGNQPQH

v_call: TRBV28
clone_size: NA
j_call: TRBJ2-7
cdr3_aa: ASSPRLAGPYEQY

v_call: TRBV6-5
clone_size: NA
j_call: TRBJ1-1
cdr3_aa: ASSYRTANTEAF